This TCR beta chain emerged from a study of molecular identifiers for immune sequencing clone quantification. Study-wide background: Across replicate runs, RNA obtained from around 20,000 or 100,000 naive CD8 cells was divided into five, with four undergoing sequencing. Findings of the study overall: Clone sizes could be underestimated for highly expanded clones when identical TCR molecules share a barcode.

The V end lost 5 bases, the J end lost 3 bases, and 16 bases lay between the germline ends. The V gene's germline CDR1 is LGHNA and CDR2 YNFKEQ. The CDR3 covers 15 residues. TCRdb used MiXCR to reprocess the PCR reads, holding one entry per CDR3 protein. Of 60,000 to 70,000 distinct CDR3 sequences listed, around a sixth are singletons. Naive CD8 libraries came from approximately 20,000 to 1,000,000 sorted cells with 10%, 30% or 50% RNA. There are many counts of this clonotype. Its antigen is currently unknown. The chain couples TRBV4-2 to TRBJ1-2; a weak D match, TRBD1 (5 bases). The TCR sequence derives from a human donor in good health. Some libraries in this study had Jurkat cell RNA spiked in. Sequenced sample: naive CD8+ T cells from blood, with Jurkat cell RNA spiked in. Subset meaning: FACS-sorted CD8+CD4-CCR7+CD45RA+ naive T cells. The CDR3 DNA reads TGTGCCAGCAGCTCGCGCCCGACAGAATACTATGGCTACACCTTC. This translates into CASSSRPTEYYGYTF.